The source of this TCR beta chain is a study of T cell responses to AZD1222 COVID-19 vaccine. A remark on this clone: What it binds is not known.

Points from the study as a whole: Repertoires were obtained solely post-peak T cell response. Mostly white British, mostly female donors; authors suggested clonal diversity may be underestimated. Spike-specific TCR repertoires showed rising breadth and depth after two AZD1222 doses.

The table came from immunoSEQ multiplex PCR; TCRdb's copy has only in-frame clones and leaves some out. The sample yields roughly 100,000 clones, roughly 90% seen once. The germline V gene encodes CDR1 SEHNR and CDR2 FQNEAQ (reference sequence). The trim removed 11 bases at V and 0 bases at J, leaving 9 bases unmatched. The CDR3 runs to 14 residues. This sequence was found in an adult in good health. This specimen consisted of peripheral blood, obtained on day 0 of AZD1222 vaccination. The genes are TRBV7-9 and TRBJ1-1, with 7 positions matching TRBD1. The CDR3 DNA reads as TGTGCCGGAACAGGGACAGCTATGAACACTGAAGCTTTCTTT. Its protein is CAGTGTAMNTEAFF. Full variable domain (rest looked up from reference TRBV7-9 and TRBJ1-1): DTGVSQNPRHKITKRGQNVTFRCDPISEHNRLYWYRQTLGQGPEFLTYFQNEAQLEKSRLLSDRFSAERPKGSFSTLEIQRTEQGDSAMYLCAGTGTAMNTEAFFGQGTRLTVV.